One sample yielded the 28 T cell receptor beta chains listed below, sequenced in a study of T cell responses to AZD1222 COVID-19 vaccine. Profiling relied on immunoSEQ multiplex PCR, and the TCRdb table lists in-frame clones only, not all of them. The table shows around 89,000 clones, with 89% occurring only once. The specimen was peripheral blood, collected 28 days after the second AZD1222 dose. Source of these receptors: an adult who received the AZD1222 COVID-19 vaccine.

The chain links TRBV18 to TRBJ2-1, with TRBD1 matching over 8 bases. Germline assignment: CDR1 KGHSH and CDR2 LQKENI. Trimming took 3 bases from V and 5 from J; bases not matched to a gene: 9. This CDR3 has 16 residues. The CDR3 loop reads CASSPWRTGFNNEQFF. The CDR3, as DNA: TGTGCCAGCTCACCTTGGAGGACAGGGTTTAACAATGAGCAGTTCTTC.

The rearrangement uses TRBV7-9 and TRBJ1-1; D unresolved. Germline CDR1 is SEHNR and CDR2 is FQNEAQ (reference sequence). The CDR3 has 13 residues. With 5 bases removed from V and 1 base from J, the gap between germline ends came to 8 bases. The CDR3 region is CASSQEWNTEAFF. The CDR3 nucleotides are TGTGCCAGCAGCCAGGAGTGGAACACTGAAGCTTTCTTT.

This clone has a handful of counts. V and J are TRBV10-2 and TRBJ1-2; 7 nucleotides line up with TRBD1. This CDR3 comprises 13 residues. After removal of 6 bases from V and 8 bases from J, the junction contained 9 bases not matched to a gene. Germline V gene data show CDR1 as WSHSY and CDR2 as SAAADI. The CDR3 DNA follows: TGCGCCAGCAGCCCGACAGGGTACGACGGCTACACCTTC. Protein product: CASSPTGYDGYTF.

This chain uses TRBV6-5 with TRBJ1-4; 7 bases match TRBD1. With 6 bases clipped from V and 7 bases from J, the junction kept 8 bases outside the gene matches. The CDR3 is 14 amino acids. CDR1 MNHEY and CDR2 SVGAGI come from the germline V gene. The CDR3 nucleotides are TGTGCCAGCAGCCTCAGGGGGGAGGGTGAAAAACTGTTTTTT. Its translation: CASSLRGEGEKLFF.

This chain joins TRBV5-4 and TRBJ2-7; D is perhaps TRBD2 (5 bases). The V gene's germline CDR1 is SGHNT and CDR2 YYREEE (reference sequence). Trimming cost V 4 bases and J 7 bases, with 15 bases left between them. This CDR3 has 13 residues. CDR3 loop: CASSPTAGGEQYF. CDR3 nucleotide sequence: TGTGCCAGCAGCCCCACGGCAGGCGGGGAGCAGTACTTC.

The sample holds a few counts of this clone. V is TRBV6-6 and J is TRBJ1-5; D is uncertain. Germline assignment: CDR1 MNHNY and CDR2 SVGAGI (reference sequence). CDR3 size: 16 residues. V lost 6 bases to trimming and J lost 3 bases, with 18 bases between them. As DNA, the CDR3 is TGTGCCAGCAGCTCTAGGGTACAGATATTCAATCAGCCCCAGCATTTT. The encoded protein is CASSSRVQIFNQPQHF.

The chain links TRBV7-9 to TRBJ2-2; 7 bases are shared with TRBD1. The V segment lost 7 bases and the J segment 2 bases; nucleotides outside the gene matches: 16. The germline V gene encodes CDR1 SEHNR and CDR2 FQNEAQ (reference sequence). The CDR3 contains 18 residues. The DNA for the CDR3 is TGTGCCAGCACCTCGCCTGAGGAGAACAGGGGCAACACCGGGGAGCTGTTTTTT. Translated: CASTSPEENRGNTGELFF.

The CDR3 DNA reads as TGTGCCAGCAGCGTAGTCAATAACTATGGCTACACCTTC. Its protein product is CASSVVNNYGYTF. The chain employs TRBV9 and TRBJ1-2; unclear D gene. The V gene's germline CDR1 is SGDLS and CDR2 YYNGEE. The CDR3 runs to 13 residues. V was clipped by 0 bases and J by 1 base, with 4 bases between them.

The V gene is TRBV27, the J gene TRBJ1-5, with TRBD1 identical over 7 bases. Germline values: CDR1 MNHEY, CDR2 SMNVEV (reference sequence). This CDR3 comprises 14 residues. The V gene end was trimmed by 9 bases and the J gene end by 1 base; junction bases not matched to a gene: 6. The CDR3 protein is CASGPTGSNQPQHF. The CDR3 bases are TGTGCCAGTGGACCGACAGGGAGCAATCAGCCCCAGCATTTT.

The rearrangement joins TRBV12-3 or TRBV12-4 to TRBJ1-1; unclear D gene. Trimming pared 5 bases from V and 3 bases from J, leaving 10 bases between. This CDR3 is 13 amino acids long. The CDR3 region is CASSRRWDTEAFF. As DNA, the CDR3 is TGTGCCAGCAGTAGACGGTGGGACACTGAAGCTTTCTTT.

The chain links TRBV6-2 or TRBV6-3 to TRBJ1-4; no definite D call. V dropped 6 bases and J dropped 6 bases, with 11 bases sitting between them. Germline CDR1 is MNHEY and CDR2 is SVGEGT. The CDR3 loop spans 13 amino acids. Written as DNA, the CDR3 is TGTGCCAGCAGCGCCGAGAGACATGAAAAACTGTTTTTT. Translated, it gives CASSAERHEKLFF.

V usage is TRBV30 and J usage is TRBJ1-5; D is unclear. V gave up 1 base and J gave up 0 bases, with 7 bases separating them. The CDR3 runs 14 residues. Looked up from germline, CDR1 is GTSNPN and CDR2 is SVGIG (reference sequence). DNA of the CDR3: TGTGCCTGGAGTGACGGAAATAGCAATCAGCCCCAGCATTTT. This translates into CAWSDGNSNQPQHF.

The V and J genes are TRBV10-2 and TRBJ1-2; 9 positions match TRBD1. The CDR3 consists of 16 residues. Per germline, CDR1 WSHSY and CDR2 SAAADI. V gave up 6 bases and J gave up 4 bases; unmatched junction bases: 12. The CDR3 bases are TGCGCCAGCAGGGGGACAGGGAGGTTCCTGGGCTATGGCTACACCTTC. This codes for CASRGTGRFLGYGYTF.

The V call is TRBV2, the J call TRBJ2-7; the D is unclear. CDR1 and CDR2 from the germline V gene are SNHLY and FYNNEI. CDR3 length equals 15 residues. Between the trimmed V and J ends, which lost 4 bases and 2 bases, there was a span of 15 bases. The CDR3 coding sequence is TGTGCCAGCAGTGTCACGAGCCGCCGCACCTACGAGCAGTACTTC. Protein product: CASSVTSRRTYEQYF.

This clone was detected only a few times. The chain is built from TRBV28 and TRBJ1-5; 9 bases map to TRBD1. Germline lookup yields CDR1 MDHEN and CDR2 SYDVKM. CDR3 length: 14 amino acids. V lost 4 bases to trimming and J lost 5 bases; unmatched junction nucleotides: 3. The CDR3, as DNA: TGTGCCAGCAGTTCTAGGGACAGGGATCAGCCCCAGCATTTT. Amino acids: CASSSRDRDQPQHF.

V and J are TRBV12-3 or TRBV12-4 and TRBJ2-7; D is possibly TRBD1 (5 bases). Trimming left V 7 bases short and J 2 bases short, with 12 bases between. The CDR3 runs to 13 residues. The DNA of the CDR3 is TGTGCCAGCACCCAGGACAAGCCCTACGAGCAGTACTTC. Translated: CASTQDKPYEQYF.

This chain joins TRBV2 and TRBJ1-2; tentative D call: TRBD1 (5 bases). This CDR3 spans 13 amino acids. CDR1 is SNHLY and CDR2 is FYNNEI in the germline V gene. With 7 bases removed from V and 5 bases from J, the gap between germline ends came to 14 bases. The CDR3 DNA reads TGTGCCAGCAACTTACTGGAGGGGTATGGCTACACCTTC. Translated, it gives CASNLLEGYGYTF.

The chain uses TRBV3-1 (or the pseudogene TRBV3-2) and TRBJ1-2; 8 nucleotides align to TRBD1. Germline V gene data show CDR1 as LGHDT and CDR2 as YNNKEL (reference sequence). The CDR3 totals 14 residues. Losses at the gene ends were 3 bases for V and 9 bases for J; bases not matched to a gene: 9. The CDR3 spells CASSQDREFKRYTF. Here the CDR3 DNA reads TGTGCCAGCAGCCAGGACAGGGAGTTTAAACGCTACACCTTC.

J is TRBJ1-1 and V is TRBV6-5; D not certain. This CDR3 has 14 amino acids. CDR1 is MNHEY, CDR2 SVGAGI, per germline. V was shortened by 0 bases and J by 1 base, with 6 bases between the two germline ends. DNA for the CDR3: TGTGCCAGCAGTTACTCGGAGAAGAACACTGAAGCTTTCTTT. Translating it yields CASSYSEKNTEAFF.

J is TRBJ1-2 and V is TRBV29-1; D unresolved. V lost 6 bases to trimming and J lost 6 bases, with 5 bases between them. The CDR3 contains 9 residues. Germline V gene sequence: CDR1 SQVTM, CDR2 ANQGSEA. The CDR3 protein is CSVGDGYTF. The CDR3 DNA reads as TGCAGCGTGGGTGATGGCTACACCTTC.

The chain couples TRBV5-4 to TRBJ2-1, with TRBD1 identical over 7 bases. Germline assignment: CDR1 SGHNT and CDR2 YYREEE (reference sequence). The CDR3 has 15 amino acids. V was clipped by 4 bases and J by 5 bases; unmatched bases: 9. CDR3 in DNA: TGTGCCAGCAGCATCCCCGGACAGGTGCACAATGAGCAGTTCTTC. Protein sequence: CASSIPGQVHNEQFF.

The rearrangement joins TRBV7-3 to TRBJ1-1; TRBD1 agrees at 9 bases. The CDR3 loop spans 15 amino acids. In germline, CDR1 is SGHTA, CDR2 FQGTGA. The V gene end was trimmed by 5 bases and the J gene end by 5 bases; junction bases not matched to a gene: 9. This CDR3 is CASSRPDRGETEAFF. CDR3 coding DNA: TGTGCCAGCAGCCGACCCGACAGGGGGGAGACTGAAGCTTTCTTT.

The chain uses TRBV27 and TRBJ2-7; a possible D gene is TRBD2 (6 bases). Looked up from germline, CDR1 is MNHEY and CDR2 is SMNVEV (reference sequence). V was pared by 7 bases and J by 2 bases, with 21 bases between. The CDR3 spans 16 residues. The CDR3 sequence: CASTLSGVRATYEQYF. CDR3 coding DNA: TGTGCCAGCACCCTATCGGGGGTCAGGGCCACCTACGAGCAGTACTTC.

This clone was found a few times. The chain uses TRBV28 and TRBJ1-1; D is ambiguous. The CDR3 contains 14 residues. The ends were cut back, 3 bases at V and 1 base at J, with 9 bases in the middle. CDR1 and CDR2 from the germline V gene are MDHEN and SYDVKM. The CDR3 region is CASSLSWGNTEAFF. The CDR3, as DNA: TGTGCCAGCAGTTTGAGTTGGGGGAACACTGAAGCTTTCTTT.

V and J are TRBV5-1 and TRBJ1-1; D ambiguous. The CDR3 extends over 18 amino acids. In germline, CDR1 is SGHRS, CDR2 YFSETQ. Trimming cost V 2 bases and J 0 bases, with 20 bases left between them. CDR3 DNA: TGCGCCAGCAGCTTTGCCTTTAATGTCGGGCTCATGAACACTGAAGCTTTCTTT. Its protein product is CASSFAFNVGLMNTEAFF.

This clone was picked up one time. The V and J genes are TRBV11-3 and TRBJ2-1; TRBD2 agrees at 9 bases. V shed 2 bases, J shed 5 bases, and the junction held 13 bases outside the gene matches. This CDR3 has 18 residues. Per the germline V gene, CDR1 is SGHNT and CDR2 is YENEEA. As DNA, the CDR3 is TGTGCCAGCAGCTTATTTTCTCCAACGGCTAGCGGGAACAATGAGCAGTTCTTC. Protein: CASSLFSPTASGNNEQFF.

This chain uses TRBV2 with TRBJ1-1; tentatively, D is TRBD1 (6 bases). Germline V CDR1 and CDR2: SNHLY, FYNNEI. Trimming removed 8 bases at V and 0 bases at J, with 10 bases between. The CDR3 has 13 amino acids. CDR3 DNA sequence: TGTGCCAGCGGACAGCCCATGAACACTGAAGCTTTCTTT. This translates into CASGQPMNTEAFF.

The chain carries TRBV5-1 and TRBJ2-1; 11 nucleotides match TRBD2. V shed 3 bases, J shed 4 bases, and the junction held 6 bases outside the gene matches. The CDR3 is 16 residues long. Germline CDR1 reads SGHRS; CDR2 reads YFSETQ. CDR3 bases: TGCGCCAGCAGCTGGATACTAGCGGGGGTTTACAATGAGCAGTTCTTC. This translates into CASSWILAGVYNEQFF.